This TCR beta chain was documented in a study of CD8+ T cells in alopecia areata (dated by TCRdb to 2017 to 2018). With respect to the entire study: Treated patients were enrolled in an open-label pilot trial of oral tofacitinib, 5 to 10 mg twice daily, for moderate-to-severe alopecia areata. Patients stayed on tofacitinib for 6 to 18 months and then had 6 months of follow-up off drug so that delayed response and recurrence could be assessed. Disease severity in treated patients was measured with the SALT score, which quantifies the percentage of affected scalp surface area. To study T cell clonal expansion in alopecia areata, the researchers applied high-throughput TCRbeta sequencing to both the C3H/HeJ mouse model and human patients. In humans, TCRbeta sequencing was performed on scalp tissue and on sorted CD4+ and CD8+ peripheral blood T cells from healthy controls and from patients with patchy or totalis/universalis alopecia areata. Patients on tofacitinib were biopsied at baseline and after 4 and 24 weeks of treatment, and several of the patients also had a later scalp biopsy. Scalp clonality was compared across normal scalp (n=4), patchy alopecia areata scalp (n=8), and alopecia totalis/universalis scalp (n=8). The RNA source kit depended on sample type: the PAXgene miRNA kit for fixed scalp, the miRNeasy kit for PBMCs, and the RNeasy kit for mouse skin. immunoSEQ multiplex PCR using 35 Vbeta forward primers and 13 Jbeta reverse primers was used to amplify TCRbeta CDR3 regions. Study-wide conclusions, independent of this receptor: Compared with mice, TCR sequences shared between patients were less clear, possibly partly because of HLA diversity across the patient population. Scalp clonality and the number of expanded CD8+ clones among the top 100 scalp clones were significantly decreased by tofacitinib. Many expanded lesional clones were found to persist in scalp and blood during tofacitinib treatment, and relapse after treatment cessation may be partly explained by this persistence. Because the treated cohort was small and had only one nonresponder, larger studies are needed to examine links between baseline CD8+ expansion and response. Unlike mouse skin, where gammadelta T cells dominate, normal human skin contains resident alphabeta T cells that get sequenced too, which complicates analysis of the scalp TCR repertoire. Compared with normal scalp, lesional scalp, particularly in alopecia totalis/universalis, had higher clonality and more expanded CD8+ clones, which suggests antigenic drive.

Preparation of the library involved the immunoSEQ multiplex PCR assay. For TCR sequencing, RNA was extracted from every sample and reverse transcribed into cDNA to serve as template. First-strand cDNA was synthesized with SuperScript III using a 2:1 mix of oligo-dT and random hexamers. A synthetic immune receptor repertoire was used to gauge amplification bias, and whatever bias remained was removed computationally. Turning to the authors' computational methods: Raw reads were preprocessed for error removal, and CDR3 was defined according to IMGT conventions as running from the conserved cysteine to phenylalanine. Clonality was computed as 1 minus the Shannon entropy, with the entropy normalized by log2 of the number of productive unique TCRs. Whether scalp clones were CD4 or CD8 was inferred by matching scalp TCRbeta sequences against CD4 and CD8 repertoires sorted from blood. TCRdb took over this immuneACCESS table, retaining in-frame rearrangements with V and J assigned. Such tables are incomplete; in checked studies, under half of the missing clones stem from an unresolved V gene, and the remainder is unexplained. V and J calls and clone size are those listed in that table; D and trimming were worked out from the DNA. Within this sample are about 140,000 clones, with approximately 85% of them counted one time only. Together, the top ten hold just under 25% of the sample.

The time point tag for this specimen amounts to: 4 weeks on oral tofacitinib. This specimen's treatment or condition label, interpreted: oral pan-JAK inhibitor, 5-10 mg twice daily. Lesional scalp punch biopsies and peripheral blood were obtained from alopecia areata patients. After PBMCs were isolated by density centrifugation and stained for CD3, CD4 and CD8, a FACSAria was used to sort CD4+ and CD8+ T cells. Including cysteine and phenylalanine, the CDR3 has 13 amino acids. Kept here is only the CDR3 DNA, which spans 39 bases and is read in frame from base 1. Cut back by 7 bases and 10 bases, the V and J ends lie 17 bases apart. The germline V gene sets CDR1 to ENHRY and CDR2 to SYGVKD. On this clone: No antigen is known for it. No much larger clone is present one base from it, and per-base qualities are unavailable.

Sequences were derived from CD8+ T cells sorted from blood, sampled at week 4, from a patient treated with tofacitinib. The receptor's source is a human donor with alopecia areata. The chain employs TRBV10-3 and TRBJ2-1, and TRBD1 may be the D gene, going by 5 matching bases. The encoded CDR3 is CAITPDSMKEQFF. The DNA sequence is as follows: TGTGCCATCACTCCCGACAGCATGAAGGAGCAGTTCTTC.